The 25 T cell receptor beta chains given below trace back to one sample, sequenced in a study of regulatory T cells in long-lasting Graves disease. Time point indicated: newly diagnosed GD, antithyroid drugs for less than 3 months. PBMCs provided the RNA from which the TCR library was made. HTBI primers from iRepertoire and Arm-PCR of CDR3 regions yielded the TCR beta libraries. TCRdb re-derived calls from the multiplex PCR reads in MiXCR, one entry per CDR3 protein. The repertoire holds about 620,000 distinct CDR3 sequences, with 16% as singletons. These same data were also listed under a study on T cells in Graves' hyperthyroidism and ophthalmopathy.

The sequences come from peripheral blood mononuclear cells (PBMCs), collected at new diagnosis, from a patient treated with antithyroid drugs. The receptors originated from a woman in her 30s with Graves disease.

This clonotype occurred many times. The chain recombines TRBV12-3 or TRBV12-4 with TRBJ1-2, with a possible D match to TRBD1 (5 bases). Between the trimmed V and J ends, which lost 9 bases and 5 bases, there was a span of 16 bases. There are 13 residues in the CDR3. The CDR3 protein is CASSAGVWYGYTF. CDR3 sequence (DNA): TGTGCCAGTAGCGCGGGGGTTTGGTATGGCTACACCTTC.

This clonotype was detected ten times or more. The chain uses TRBV27 and TRBJ2-7, with TRBD2 matching over 8 bases. The germline V gene has CDR1 MNHEY and CDR2 SMNVEV (reference sequence). V shed 3 bases and J 12 bases; nucleotides not matched to a gene: 7. The CDR3 loop spans 12 amino acids. CDR3 amino acids: CASSFAGGRWYF. The CDR3 DNA follows: TGTGCCAGCAGTTTTGCGGGGGGTCGTTGGTACTTC.

The chain is built from TRBV20-1 and TRBJ2-7; D not resolved. Germline V gene data show CDR1 as DFQATT and CDR2 as SNEGSKA (reference sequence). V was trimmed by 1 base and J by 0 bases, leaving 10 bases between them. The CDR3 sequence is 14 residues long. CDR3 coding DNA: TGCAGTGCTAGAGCAATCCAAAGCTCCTACGAGCAGTACTTC. Encoded protein: CSARAIQSSYEQYF.

The table lists this clonotype with many counts. V usage is TRBV27 and J usage is TRBJ2-3; TRBD1 might be the D (5 bases). Germline CDR1 is MNHEY and CDR2 is SMNVEV (reference sequence). The CDR3 has 14 amino acids. Trimming left V 7 bases short and J 4 bases short, with 15 bases between. CDR3 DNA sequence: TGTGCCAGCAAAGACAGAGCCTTTCCAGATACGCAGTATTTT. Protein sequence: CASKDRAFPDTQYF.

This clonotype has ten or more counts. The chain joins TRBV5-1 to TRBJ2-1; tentatively, D is TRBD1 or TRBD2 (5 bases each). V was shortened by 5 bases and J by 5 bases, with 17 bases between the two germline ends. Germline V gives CDR1 SGHRS, CDR2 YFSETQ. This CDR3 region has 15 residues. The CDR3 sequence is CASRQDGTANNEQFF. The DNA of the CDR3 is TGCGCCAGCAGACAAGACGGGACGGCCAACAATGAGCAGTTCTTC.

This clonotype showed up many times. The chain carries TRBV28 and TRBJ2-1, with no clear D. V was cut by 6 bases and J by 7 bases, with 10 bases left in between. Germline assignment: CDR1 MDHEN and CDR2 SYDVKM. The CDR3 consists of 12 residues. The CDR3 nucleotides are TGTGCCAGCAGGACTGGCATGAATGAGCAGTTCTTC. Its translation is CASRTGMNEQFF.

This clonotype turned up a few times. The gene calls are TRBV20-1 and TRBJ2-2, with TRBD1 matching 12 bases. V dropped 6 bases and J dropped 7; count of bases not matched to a gene: 9. There are 15 residues in the CDR3. Germline V gene lookup returns CDR1 DFQATT and CDR2 SNEGSKA (reference sequence). CDR3 residues: CSADRDRGRFGELFF. As DNA, the CDR3 is TGCAGTGCAGACCGGGACAGGGGGCGCTTCGGGGAGCTGTTTTTT.

The chain combines TRBV29-1 with TRBJ2-1; no firm D call. The CDR3 is made up of 13 amino acids. From germline, CDR1 is SQVTM and CDR2 ANQGSEA. V was trimmed by 5 bases and J by 9 bases, leaving 17 bases between them. CDR3: CSVQSGLKSEQFF. In nucleotides, the CDR3 is TGCAGCGTTCAATCTGGCCTGAAAAGTGAGCAGTTCTTC.

The chain joins TRBV28 to TRBJ2-7, with 7 nucleotides matching TRBD1. The J segment lost 9 bases and the V segment lost 1 base, leaving 12 bases of the junction unmatched. CDR3 length: 15 amino acids. The germline V gene has CDR1 MDHEN and CDR2 SYDVKM. The CDR3 reads CASSLLGGGPFGQYF. The CDR3 DNA is TGTGCCAGCAGTTTATTAGGGGGCGGGCCGTTCGGGCAGTACTTC.

This clonotype was recorded at least ten times. The chain recombines TRBV12-3 or TRBV12-4 with TRBJ1-1; D uncertain. The V end lost 3 bases, the J end lost 3 bases, and 8 bases lay between the germline ends. CDR3 length: 13 residues. In DNA form, the CDR3 reads TGTGCCAGCAGTTTTGGGTCTGACACTGAAGCTTTCTTT. Translating gives CASSFGSDTEAFF.

This clonotype showed up many times. J is TRBJ2-7 and V is TRBV9, with D possibly TRBD2 on 6 matching bases. V was trimmed by 4 bases and J by 7 bases, leaving 18 bases between them. This CDR3 spans 14 amino acids. Looked up from germline, CDR1 is SGDLS and CDR2 is YYNGEE. This CDR3 is CASSPTGAGREQYF. The CDR3 region has the DNA TGTGCCAGCAGCCCAACCGGGGCAGGGAGGGAGCAGTACTTC.

The V and J genes are TRBV27 and TRBJ1-1; 8 bases line up with TRBD1. Trimming removed 5 bases from V and 2 bases from J; junction bases left unmatched: 25. Germline loops: CDR1 MNHEY, CDR2 SMNVEV (reference sequence). This CDR3 has 21 amino acids. The CDR3 nucleotides read TGTGCCAGCAGTCAACCAGACAGGGGAATGAGGGGGCGGTTAACAAACACTGAAGCTTTCTTT. Its protein is CASSQPDRGMRGRLTNTEAFF.

This clonotype was observed at least ten times. V gene TRBV2 combines with J gene TRBJ1-5, with a possible D match to TRBD1 (6 bases). The germline V gene has CDR1 SNHLY and CDR2 FYNNEI. The CDR3 covers 16 residues. Trimming left V 6 bases short and J 1 base short, with 16 bases between. The chain's CDR3 is CASRATGFGSNQPQHF. CDR3 DNA: TGTGCCAGCAGAGCTACAGGGTTTGGCAGCAATCAGCCCCAGCATTTT.

This clonotype came up a few times. This sequence joins TRBV27 and TRBJ2-3, with 7 nucleotides matching TRBD2. Trimming at V came to 2 bases and at J to 5 bases, leaving 10 bases not matched to a gene. Germline V gene lookup returns CDR1 MNHEY and CDR2 SMNVEV (reference sequence). The CDR3 covers 16 residues. CDR3 amino acids: CASSLPSSGVIDTQYF. Written as DNA, the CDR3 is TGTGCCAGCAGTTTACCCTCTAGCGGTGTTATAGATACGCAGTATTTT.

This chain links TRBV20-1 with TRBJ2-1; 12 bases match TRBD2. The CDR3 totals 16 residues. Per germline, CDR1 DFQATT and CDR2 SNEGSKA (reference sequence). The V gene end was trimmed by 0 bases and the J gene end by 7 bases; junction bases not matched to a gene: 7. The CDR3 spells CSARDPRLAGVNEQFF. The CDR3 DNA reads TGCAGTGCTAGAGATCCCCGACTAGCGGGAGTAAATGAGCAGTTCTTC.

This clonotype has a handful of counts. V usage is TRBV5-6 and J usage is TRBJ1-2; weak D call: TRBD1 (6 bases). Germline values: CDR1 SGHDT, CDR2 YYEEEE. The CDR3 sequence is 12 residues long. With 1 base removed from V and 7 bases from J, the gap between germline ends came to 8 bases. Here the CDR3 DNA reads TGTGCCAGCAGCTTGTTGGGGGCTGGCTACACCTTC. Amino acids: CASSLLGAGYTF.

Ten or more counts support this clonotype. The chain has TRBV2 and TRBJ2-1; D possibly corresponds to TRBD2 (6 bases). Germline V lookup: CDR1 SNHLY, CDR2 FYNNEI. The length of the CDR3 is 12 residues. Trimming removed 11 bases from V and 6 bases from J, with 14 bases in between. This chain's CDR3 is CASRGGPNEQFF. CDR3 in DNA: TGTGCCTCCCGCGGAGGGCCCAATGAGCAGTTCTTC.

This clonotype was picked up many times. The V call is TRBV6-2 or TRBV6-3, the J call TRBJ2-7, with D unclear. The V and J ends lost 5 bases and 13 bases respectively, with 15 bases between them. CDR3 length equals 11 residues. The V gene's germline CDR1 is MNHEY and CDR2 SVGEGT. The CDR3 bases are TGTGCCAGCAGTCAGACGACTTTGATTTACTTC. It codes for CASSQTTLIYF.

This clonotype was seen ten or more times. The CDR3 nucleotides are TGTGCCAGCAGCGCTCCGGGACAGGGCTATAATTCACCCCTCCACTTT. Its protein is CASSAPGQGYNSPLHF. V and J are TRBV25-1 and TRBJ1-6; 9 bases align to TRBD1. This CDR3 has 16 amino acids. V shed 6 bases, J shed 3 bases, and the junction held 6 bases outside the gene matches. Germline lookup yields CDR1 MGHDK and CDR2 SYGVNS.

Notes on this clonotype: The germline gene is not matched at one end of the junction; a read error may be the cause. The chain combines TRBV18 with TRBJ2-7, with unresolved D. The germline V gene has CDR1 KGHSH and CDR2 LQKENI. The CDR3 has 13 residues. The chain's CDR3 is CASSQETTYERYF. The CDR3 DNA reads as TGTGCCAGCTCACAAGAGACCACCTACGAGCGGTACTTC.

This clonotype occurred a few times. The chain combines TRBV18 with TRBJ2-1; the match to TRBD1 covers 11 bases. The length of the CDR3 is 17 residues. Germline CDR1 reads KGHSH; CDR2 reads LQKENI. J gave up 6 bases and V 1 base, and 8 bases lay outside the gene matches. CDR3 region: CASSPLHTGTGGNEQFF. The CDR3 region has the DNA TGTGCCAGCTCACCACTTCACACCGGGACAGGGGGCAATGAGCAGTTCTTC.

This clonotype was seen many times. The chain is built from TRBV28 and TRBJ1-2; no clear D. CDR3 size: 13 residues. Germline V lookup: CDR1 MDHEN, CDR2 SYDVKM. V lost 7 bases, J lost 5 bases, and 14 bases lay in between. The CDR3: CASIRAEGYGYTF. CDR3 sequence (DNA): TGTGCCAGCATAAGAGCCGAGGGATATGGCTACACCTTC.

For this clonotype: Its ends do not fully match the called genes, so a read error is possible. This chain uses TRBV6-2 or TRBV6-3 with TRBJ2-1; D uncertain. The germline gives CDR1 MNHEY, CDR2 SVGEGT. This CDR3 has 11 residues. The CDR3 bases are TGTACCAGCAGTCACTACAATGAGCAGTTCTTC. Its protein product is CTSSHYNEQFF.

This clonotype was observed many times. This chain connects TRBV12-3 or TRBV12-4 to TRBJ1-5; TRBD1 matches at 9 bases. This CDR3 is built from 14 residues. After removal of 3 bases from V and 6 bases from J, the junction contained 3 bases not matched to a gene. CDR3 bases: TGTGCCAGCAGTTTCCACAGGGGGCCTCAGCCCCAGCATTTT. Its translation: CASSFHRGPQPQHF.

This clonotype was detected ten times or more. V gene TRBV12-3 or TRBV12-4 combines with J gene TRBJ1-5, with D possibly TRBD1 on 6 matching bases. The V gene lost 2 bases and the J gene lost 1 base, with 6 bases spanning the gap. This CDR3 region has 14 residues. The CDR3 DNA reads as TGTGCCAGCAGTTTACAGGGGAGCAATCAGCCCCAGCATTTT. It encodes CASSLQGSNQPQHF.